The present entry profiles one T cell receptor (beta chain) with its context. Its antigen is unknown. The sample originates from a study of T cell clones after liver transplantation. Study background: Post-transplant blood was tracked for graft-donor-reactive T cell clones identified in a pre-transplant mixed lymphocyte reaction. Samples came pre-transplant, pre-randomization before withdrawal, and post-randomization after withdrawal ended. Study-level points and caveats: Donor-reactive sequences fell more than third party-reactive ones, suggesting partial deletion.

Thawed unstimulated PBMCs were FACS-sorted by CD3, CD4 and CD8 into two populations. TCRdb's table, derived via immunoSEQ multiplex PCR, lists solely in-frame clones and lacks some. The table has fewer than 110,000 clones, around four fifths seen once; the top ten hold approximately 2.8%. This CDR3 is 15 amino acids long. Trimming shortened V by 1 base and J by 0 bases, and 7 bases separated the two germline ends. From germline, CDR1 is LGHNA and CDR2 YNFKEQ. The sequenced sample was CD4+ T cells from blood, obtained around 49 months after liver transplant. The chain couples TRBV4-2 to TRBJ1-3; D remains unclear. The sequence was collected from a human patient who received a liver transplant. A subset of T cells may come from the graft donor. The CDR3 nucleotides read TGTGCCAGCAGCCAAGCCGCCCCCTCTGGAAACACCATATATTTT. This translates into CASSQAAPSGNTIYF.